Below, 27 T cell receptor beta chains from the same sample are listed, as sequenced in a study of patients and donors after allogeneic stem cell transplantation. TCRdb independently ran MiXCR on the RT-PCR reads; one entry per CDR3 protein. The sample has hundreds of thousands of distinct CDR3 sequences; 16% are singletons. The sequenced material came from blood, either unsorted or a sorted T cell fraction (not recorded which). Every receptor here comes from a human donor who was either an allogeneic HSCT recipient or a stem cell or donor lymphocyte infusion donor (not recorded which). It is not recorded whose cells these are; they may come from a transplant donor.

At least ten counts were recorded for this clonotype. The V call is TRBV12-3 or TRBV12-4, the J call TRBJ2-7, with D possibly being TRBD2 (6 bases). The V gene lost 5 bases and the J gene lost 6 bases, with 20 bases spanning the gap. CDR3 length: 15 amino acids. This chain's CDR3 is CASSPQRGNRREQYF. The CDR3 DNA reads TGTGCCAGCAGTCCCCAACGCGGGAACCGCCGCGAGCAGTACTTC.

The gene calls are TRBV5-6 and TRBJ2-3; D is unclear. Germline V gene data show CDR1 as SGHDT and CDR2 as YYEEEE. This CDR3 contains 16 residues. V lost 7 bases and J lost 5, with 23 bases in between. The CDR3 reads CASSAGSRELVDTQYF. In DNA, the CDR3 is TGTGCCAGCTCGGCCGGCTCCCGAGAGTTGGTAGATACGCAGTATTTT.

This clonotype has more than one count but fewer than ten. One end of the junction fails to match germline, which may point to a read error. The chain uses TRBV10-3 and TRBJ2-7; 8 bases match TRBD1. The CDR3 has 14 amino acids. The germline CDR1 and CDR2 sequences are ENHRY and SYGVKD. CDR3 region: CSIRPGQATHEQYF. The CDR3 DNA follows: TGTTCCATCAGGCCGGGACAGGCGACTCACGAGCAGTACTTC.

In this sample, this clonotype turned up many times. The V call is TRBV7-2, the J call TRBJ2-7; possible D gene TRBD1, 5 bases. Germline V lookup: CDR1 SGHTA, CDR2 FQGNSA. Trimming pared 1 base from V and 5 bases from J, leaving 12 bases between. The CDR3 runs 14 residues. CDR3 DNA sequence: TGTGCCAGCAGCTTAGGATCACAGGTGAACGAGCAGTACTTC. It is translated as CASSLGSQVNEQYF.

There are a few counts of this clonotype. V gene TRBV5-1 combines with J gene TRBJ1-1, with 10 bases identical to TRBD1. V lost 4 bases and J lost 5; bases outside the gene matches: 5. The CDR3 is 14 residues long. Germline values: CDR1 SGHRS, CDR2 YFSETQ. The CDR3 nucleotides read TGCGCCAGCAGCGTACCGGGACAGGGGACTGAAGCTTTCTTT. This gives the protein CASSVPGQGTEAFF.

The sample holds many counts of this clonotype. The chain employs TRBV21-1 and TRBJ2-5; TRBD1 is taken as the D call from the table, unchecked against the DNA. TRBV21-1 is termed a pseudogene. This CDR3 region has 14 residues. In DNA form, the CDR3 reads TGTGCCAGCAGCAAGTTTGCAGGGGTGGAGACCCAGTACTTC. Translation gives CASSKFAGVETQYF.

This clonotype was observed a few times. This chain uses TRBV7-2 with TRBJ2-7; 12 bases fit TRBD2. The CDR3 is 14 amino acids. Germline V lookup: CDR1 SGHTA, CDR2 FQGNSA. J was trimmed by 7 bases and V by 2 bases; bases with no gene match: 3. The CDR3 sequence: CASSLRTSGMEQYF. CDR3 bases: TGTGCCAGCAGCTTACGGACTAGCGGGATGGAGCAGTACTTC.

V is TRBV7-2 and J is TRBJ2-1; D remains unclear. Trimming stripped 4 bases from V and 5 bases from J, with 9 bases between. The CDR3 covers 13 residues. CDR1 SGHTA and CDR2 FQGNSA come from the germline V gene. The CDR3 region is CASSSFPDNEQFF. CDR3 bases: TGTGCCAGCAGCTCATTTCCGGACAATGAGCAGTTCTTC.

A note on this clonotype: A clone one base away is much larger, so this may be a read error. The chain couples TRBV12-3 or TRBV12-4 to TRBJ2-4; the D call may be TRBD1 or TRBD2 (6 bases each). The CDR3 runs 15 residues. The V and J ends lost 1 base and 6 bases respectively, with 13 bases between them. CDR3 protein: CASSLEKGGRNIQYF. CDR3 nucleotide sequence: TGTGCCAGCAGTTTAGAGAAGGGGGGACGAAACATTCAGTACTTC.

This chain connects TRBV29-1 to TRBJ1-2, with D possibly matching TRBD1 (6 bases). Deletions cut 4 bases from V and 7 bases from J, with 13 bases between. This CDR3 has 12 residues. CDR1 is SQVTM, CDR2 ANQGSEA, per germline. Here the CDR3 reads CSVVDRGIGYTF. As DNA, the CDR3 is TGCAGCGTTGTGGACAGAGGGATTGGCTACACCTTC.

This clonotype was found many times. V usage is TRBV12-3 or TRBV12-4 and J usage is TRBJ1-1; D is perhaps TRBD1 (5 bases). CDR3 length: 15 amino acids. V was pared by 2 bases and J by 7 bases, with 17 bases between. Here the CDR3 DNA reads TGTGCCAGCAGTTTAAGTGGATCCCCGGGGGGTGAAGCTTTCTTT. Protein product: CASSLSGSPGGEAFF.

The chain combines TRBV20-1 with TRBJ2-6, with D possibly matching TRBD2 (5 bases). The CDR3 contains 14 residues. CDR1 and CDR2 (germline): DFQATT, SNEGSKA (reference sequence). The V end was cut by 4 bases, the J end by 4 bases, with 11 bases between. The CDR3 DNA follows: TGCAGTGCTACGGGAAGCTCGGGGGCCAACGTCCTGACTTTC. Translation gives CSATGSSGANVLTF.

This clonotype turned up a few times. As DNA, the CDR3 is TGCAGTGCTAGAGATAAGAGGGGTTTGTCCTACGAGCAGTACTTC. This gives the protein CSARDKRGLSYEQYF. The chain combines TRBV20-1 with TRBJ2-7; D is perhaps TRBD1 or TRBD2 (5 bases each). With 0 bases removed from V and 1 base from J, the gap between germline ends came to 13 bases. The CDR3 extends over 15 amino acids. The germline V gene encodes CDR1 DFQATT and CDR2 SNEGSKA (reference sequence).

This clonotype was picked up many times. J is TRBJ1-2 and V is TRBV7-9; D call uncertain. Trimming pared 7 bases from V and 5 bases from J, leaving 5 bases between. Germline CDR1 and CDR2: SEHNR and FQNEAQ (reference sequence). This CDR3 spans 10 amino acids. The DNA of the CDR3 is TGTGCCAGCACCCCTTATGGCTACACCTTC. Residues: CASTPYGYTF.

This clonotype came up a few times. The chain employs TRBV5-4 and TRBJ2-5; a possible D gene is TRBD2 (6 bases). Trimming cost V 4 bases and J 2 bases, with 15 bases left between them. From germline, CDR1 is SGHNT and CDR2 YYREEE (reference sequence). The CDR3 totals 15 residues. The CDR3 loop reads CASSLRAGLQETQYF. The CDR3, as DNA: TGTGCCAGCAGCCTTAGGGCGGGGCTACAAGAGACCCAGTACTTC.

There are a few counts of this clonotype. V gene TRBV12-3 or TRBV12-4 combines with J gene TRBJ2-7, with TRBD2 matching 11 bases. V dropped 4 bases and J dropped 6; count of bases not matched to a gene: 8. This CDR3 spans 15 amino acids. The CDR3 nucleotides read TGTGCCAGCAGTTCCTTAGCGGGAGGGCGTGGCGAGCAGTACTTC. It translates to CASSSLAGGRGEQYF.

This clonotype showed up just a few times. This chain connects TRBV29-1 to TRBJ1-1, with D perhaps TRBD1 (6 bases). This CDR3 has 14 amino acids. Germline V gives CDR1 SQVTM, CDR2 ANQGSEA. With 2 bases removed from V and 1 base from J, the gap between germline ends came to 11 bases. CDR3 loop: CSVERDTKNTEAFF. The CDR3, as DNA: TGCAGCGTTGAAAGGGACACAAAGAACACTGAAGCTTTCTTT.

The chain employs TRBV12-5 and TRBJ2-5, with D possibly TRBD1 on 6 matching bases. The V end was cut by 4 bases, the J end by 5 bases, with 14 bases between. Germline V gene sequence: CDR1 LGHNT, CDR2 FRNRAP. CDR3 length: 14 amino acids. As DNA, the CDR3 is TGTGCTAGTGGTTCCTCCGGGACACTGGAGACCCAGTACTTC. It translates to CASGSSGTLETQYF.

There are a few counts of this clonotype. The chain is built from TRBV20-1 and TRBJ1-2; D gene ambiguous. Trimming cost V 3 bases and J 8 bases, with 13 bases left between them. The CDR3 runs to 12 residues. Per the germline V gene, CDR1 is DFQATT and CDR2 is SNEGSKA (reference sequence). CDR3 nucleotide sequence: TGCAGTGCTAGGGTTTCAAACAGAGGCTACACCTTC. As protein: CSARVSNRGYTF.

The gene calls are TRBV20-1 and TRBJ1-2; D is undetermined. The CDR3 totals 13 residues. Trimming took off 7 bases at V and 4 bases at J, with 16 bases between the two ends. Germline loops: CDR1 DFQATT, CDR2 SNEGSKA (reference sequence). The DNA for the CDR3 is TGCAGTGTACAGATCCCTTCAACCTATGGCTACACCTTC. This encodes CSVQIPSTYGYTF.

The chain joins TRBV15 to TRBJ2-7, with a possible D match to TRBD1 (5 bases). Germline V gives CDR1 LNHNV, CDR2 YYDKDF (reference sequence). V lost 5 bases and J 5 bases, leaving 19 bases between the germline ends. The CDR3 sequence is 15 residues long. The CDR3 here is CATSGQRGLVNEQYF. CDR3 nucleotides: TGTGCCACCAGCGGTCAAAGGGGCCTCGTAAACGAGCAGTACTTC.

In this sample, this clonotype turned up a few times. The V call is TRBV25-1, the J call TRBJ2-5; weak D call: TRBD2 (6 bases). There are 16 residues in the CDR3. Germline loops: CDR1 MGHDK, CDR2 SYGVNS. Deletions cut 1 base from V and 4 bases from J, with 16 bases between. The CDR3 here is CASSESRGTGGETQYF. CDR3 in DNA: TGTGCCAGCAGTGAATCACGAGGGACCGGGGGAGAGACCCAGTACTTC.

The chain joins TRBV6-1 to TRBJ1-4; possible D gene TRBD1, 6 bases. CDR1 is MNHNS and CDR2 is SASEGT in the germline V gene. CDR3 length equals 14 residues. V shed 1 base and J shed 13 bases, with 16 bases lying between them. The CDR3 loop reads CASSEEGGWTALFF. Written as DNA, the CDR3 is TGTGCCAGCAGTGAAGAAGGGGGGTGGACAGCACTGTTTTTT.

Ten or more counts support this clonotype. The rearrangement joins TRBV10-3 to TRBJ2-1; 8 bases fit TRBD1. Germline CDR1 is ENHRY and CDR2 is SYGVKD. Trimming took 0 bases from V and 8 from J; bases not matched to a gene: 3. The CDR3 length is 14 residues. In DNA form, the CDR3 reads TGTGCCATCAGTGAGTCCGGGACAGGCTATGAGCAGTTCTTC. This translates into CAISESGTGYEQFF.

The chain combines TRBV7-9 with TRBJ1-1; a possible D gene is TRBD1 (6 bases). Deletions cut 4 bases from V and 3 bases from J, with 12 bases between. Looked up from germline, CDR1 is SEHNR and CDR2 is FQNEAQ (reference sequence). The CDR3 has 14 residues. As DNA, the CDR3 is TGTGCCAGCAGCTCCGGACAGTACGACACTGAAGCTTTCTTT. It codes for CASSSGQYDTEAFF.

For this clonotype: The junction departs from germline at one end; a sequencing error may be responsible. V gene TRBV7-9 combines with J gene TRBJ2-7, with TRBD2 matching 9 bases. The CDR3 consists of 14 residues. The germline CDR1 and CDR2 sequences are SEHNR and FQNEAQ (reference sequence). CDR3 in amino acids: CASSLVSGGRGPLW. As DNA, the CDR3 is TGTGCCAGCAGCTTAGTATCTGGCGGGAGGGGCCCCCTATGG.

The CDR3 nucleotides read TGTGCCAGCAGCTTAATTTGGGACAGGGATCAAGAGACCCAGTACTTC. Translated, it gives CASSLIWDRDQETQYF. This chain connects TRBV7-2 to TRBJ2-5, with 9 bases aligning to TRBD1. CDR3 length: 16 amino acids. Losses at the gene ends were 2 bases for V and 2 bases for J; bases not matched to a gene: 6. The germline V gene has CDR1 SGHTA and CDR2 FQGNSA.